These 4 T cell receptor beta chains share one sample of origin, sequenced in a study of CD8 T cells in Susac syndrome. Random hexamers primed reverse transcription of about 0.5 to 1 ug RNA. A single record per CDR3 protein comes from TCRdb applying MiXCR to the immunoSEQ multiplex PCR reads. This sample has some 250,000 distinct CDR3 sequences, with roughly 95% found just once. The sequenced sample consisted of CD4+ T cells from PBMCs. Receptor source: a human donor with Susac syndrome.

This chain connects TRBV30 to TRBJ1-2, with 10 positions matching TRBD1. The CDR3 totals 13 residues. Germline V gene sequence: CDR1 GTSNPN, CDR2 SVGIG (reference sequence). Trimming removed 4 bases from V and 8 bases from J; junction bases left unmatched: 7. Here the CDR3 DNA reads TGTGCCTGGACCGGGACAGGGGTTCCCGGCTACACCTTC. Amino acid sequence: CAWTGTGVPGYTF. Full variable domain (remainder filled in from reference TRBV30 and TRBJ1-2): SQTIHQWPATLVQPVGSPLSLECTVEGTSNPNLYWYRQAAGRGLQLLFYSVGIGQISSEVPQNLSASRPQDRQFILSSKKLLLSDSGFYLCAWTGTGVPGYTFGSGTRLTVV.

This CDR3 reads CATGDRGNNEQFF. CDR3 DNA: TGTGCCACGGGGGACAGGGGGAACAATGAGCAGTTCTTC. This chain uses TRBV24-1 with TRBJ2-1, with 11 bases fitting TRBD1. Germline CDR1 is KGHDR and CDR2 is SFDVKD. The CDR3 consists of 13 residues. After removal of 10 bases from V and 5 bases from J, the junction contained 3 bases not matched to a gene.

The V and J genes are TRBV5-1 and TRBJ1-5; D is undetermined. Trimming took off 4 bases at V and 3 bases at J, with 8 bases between the two ends. CDR1 SGHRS and CDR2 YFSETQ come from the germline V gene. The CDR3 loop spans 13 amino acids. The CDR3 bases are TGCGCCAGCAGCCCCATGGTCAATCAGCCCCAGCATTTT. This sequence encodes CASSPMVNQPQHF.

The J gene is TRBJ2-3, the V gene TRBV2, with D uncertain. The germline CDR1 and CDR2 sequences are SNHLY and FYNNEI. The CDR3 is 13 residues long. The V end lost 6 bases, the J end lost 2 bases, and 9 bases lay between the germline ends. CDR3 nucleotide sequence: TGTGCCAGCAGAACAGAGTTCACAGATACGCAGTATTTT. It specifies CASRTEFTDTQYF.